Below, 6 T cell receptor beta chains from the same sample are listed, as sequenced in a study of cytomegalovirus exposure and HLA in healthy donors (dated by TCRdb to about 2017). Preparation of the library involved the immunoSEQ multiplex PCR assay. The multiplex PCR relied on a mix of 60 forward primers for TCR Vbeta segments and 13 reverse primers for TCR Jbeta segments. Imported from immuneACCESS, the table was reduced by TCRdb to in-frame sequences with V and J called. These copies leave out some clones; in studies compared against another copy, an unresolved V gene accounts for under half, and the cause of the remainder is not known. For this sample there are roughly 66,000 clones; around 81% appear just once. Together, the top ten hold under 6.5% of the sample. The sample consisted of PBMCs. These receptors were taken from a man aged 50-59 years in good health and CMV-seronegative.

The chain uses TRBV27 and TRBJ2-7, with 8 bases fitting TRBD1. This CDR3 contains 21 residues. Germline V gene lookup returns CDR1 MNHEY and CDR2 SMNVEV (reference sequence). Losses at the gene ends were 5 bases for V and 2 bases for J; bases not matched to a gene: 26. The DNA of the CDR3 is TGTGCCAGCAGTCCTAAGACGCGGGACAGGTCTGTCTATCTACTAGCCTACGAGCAGTACTTC. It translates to CASSPKTRDRSVYLLAYEQYF.

The CDR3 sequence is CAISEGDSEDQPQHF. The DNA of the CDR3 is TGTGCCATCAGTGAGGGGGACAGTGAGGATCAGCCCCAGCATTTT. The V and J genes are TRBV10-3 and TRBJ1-5, with 7 bases lining up with TRBD1. Per the germline V gene, CDR1 is ENHRY and CDR2 is SYGVKD. The CDR3 consists of 15 residues. V dropped 2 bases and J dropped 5; count of bases not matched to a gene: 6.

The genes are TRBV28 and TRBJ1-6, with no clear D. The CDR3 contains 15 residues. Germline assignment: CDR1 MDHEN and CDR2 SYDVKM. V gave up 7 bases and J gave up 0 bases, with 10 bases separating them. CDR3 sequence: CASKASSSYNSPLHF. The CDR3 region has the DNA TGTGCCAGCAAAGCCTCTAGCTCCTATAATTCACCCCTCCACTTT.

The CDR3 spells CASSLAGGGETQYF. CDR3 coding DNA: TGTGCCAGCAGCTTAGCGGGAGGGGGAGAGACCCAGTACTTC. The V gene is TRBV7-6, the J gene TRBJ2-5; perhaps TRBD2 as D (7 bases). Germline values: CDR1 SGHVS, CDR2 FNYEAQ. The CDR3 extends over 14 amino acids. The germline V and J ends were trimmed by 0 bases and 4 bases, with 9 bases remaining between them.

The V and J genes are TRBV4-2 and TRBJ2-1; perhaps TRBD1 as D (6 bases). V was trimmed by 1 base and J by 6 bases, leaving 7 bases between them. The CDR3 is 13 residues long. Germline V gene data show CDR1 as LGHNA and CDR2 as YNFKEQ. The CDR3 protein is CASSQGTANEQFF. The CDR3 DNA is TGTGCCAGCAGCCAAGGGACAGCCAATGAGCAGTTCTTC.

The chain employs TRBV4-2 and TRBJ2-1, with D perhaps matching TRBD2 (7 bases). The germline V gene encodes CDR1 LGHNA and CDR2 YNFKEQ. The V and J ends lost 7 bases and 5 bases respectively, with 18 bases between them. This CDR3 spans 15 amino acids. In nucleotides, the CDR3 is TGTGCCAGCACCCCGGGGGAGGGGGGGCACAATGAGCAGTTCTTC. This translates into CASTPGEGGHNEQFF.